This TCR beta chain was retrieved from a study of T cell responses to AZD1222 COVID-19 vaccine. Method: immunoSEQ multiplex PCR; TCRdb's copy keeps in-frame clones and lacks some. This sample has some 130,000 clones; over 65% occur once, and the top ten carry approximately 4%. Germline CDR1 reads LGHDT; CDR2 reads YNNKEL (reference sequence). The CDR3 runs to 16 residues. V shed 4 bases and J 4 bases; nucleotides not matched to a gene: 6. In this sample, this clone turned up once. This sequence originates from an adult in good health. The source material was peripheral blood, sampled on day 0 of AZD1222 vaccination. The chain is built from TRBV3-1 (or the pseudogene TRBV3-2) and TRBJ2-6; 8 bases match TRBD1. CDR3 in DNA: TGTGCCAGCAGCCCCCGGACAGGGAACGGGGCCAACGTCCTGACTTTC. This codes for CASSPRTGNGANVLTF.